This is a list of T cell receptor beta chains from one sample in a study of T cells after yellow fever vaccination. One entry per CDR3 protein, called by TCRdb with MiXCR from the 5' RACE reads. The table lists 550,000 or so distinct CDR3 sequences, less than 20% of them singletons, with roughly an eighth in the top ten. This material consisted of PBMCs, taken 15 days after the yellow fever booster vaccination. The receptors were gathered from a man aged 25-45 years who received the YFV17D yellow fever vaccine. The CDR3 runs from the conserved cysteine through the conserved F or W. D genes are given only for firm matches. A clone size is listed for some rows: how often the clone was seen (once, few, many), or a class if it is expanded.

TRBJ1-1 | TRBV29-1 | NA | NA | CSAWTTLDTEAFF | TGCAGCGCCTGGACAACCTTGGACACTGAAGCTTTCTTT
TRBJ2-1 | TRBV24-1 | NA | few | CATSEDSESSYNEQFF | TGTGCCACCAGTGAGGACAGCGAAAGCTCCTACAATGAGCAGTTCTTC
TRBJ2-3 | TRBV7-2 | NA | few | CASSLEVSTDTQYF | TGTGCCAGCAGCTTAGAGGTCAGCACAGATACGCAGTATTTT
TRBJ2-7 | TRBV5-1 | NA | many | CASSLTGNYEQYF | TGCGCCAGCAGCTTGACAGGGAATTACGAGCAGTACTTC
TRBJ2-3 | TRBV5-1 | TRBD2 | NA | CASSLRAGKDPYF | TGCGCCAGCAGCTTGCGAGCGGGAAAGGATCCGTATTTT
TRBJ1-2 | TRBV7-2 | NA | many | CASSFMANGYTF | TGTGCCAGCAGCTTTATGGCAAACGGCTACACCTTC
TRBJ2-1 | TRBV7-2 | NA | few | CASSLMTVNEQFF | TGTGCCAGCAGCTTAATGACGGTGAATGAGCAGTTCTTC
TRBJ1-5 | TRBV20-1 | NA | once | CSARDRIFQYNQPQHF | TGCAGTGCTAGAGATCGGATATTCCAGTATAATCAGCCCCAGCATTTT
TRBJ2-1 | TRBV12-3/TRBV12-4 | NA | NA | CASSTFKGDEQFF | TGTGCCAGCAGCACCTTCAAAGGCGATGAGCAGTTCTTC
TRBJ1-5 | TRBV19 | NA | NA | CASSTQAQDQPQHF | TGTGCCAGTAGTACGCAGGCCCAGGACCAGCCCCAGCATTTT
TRBJ1-1 | TRBV5-1 | TRBD1 | NA | CASSGQGTEAFF | TGCGCCAGCAGCGGACAGGGCACTGAAGCTTTCTTT
TRBJ2-7 | TRBV11-2 | NA | NA | CASSLIRAPYEQYF | TGTGCCAGCAGCTTAATCAGGGCTCCCTACGAGCAGTACTTC
TRBJ2-5 | TRBV4-3 | NA | NA | CASSQAGGRGETQYF | TGCGCCAGCAGCCAAGCGGGAGGCAGGGGCGAGACCCAGTACTTC
TRBJ2-3 | TRBV20-1 | TRBD2 | NA | CSARVGGRGWDTQYF | TGCAGTGCTAGAGTGGGCGGGAGAGGTTGGGATACGCAGTATTTT
TRBJ2-5 | TRBV5-4 | NA | NA | CASSPDPPTQYF | TGTGCCAGCAGCCCGGACCCGCCGACCCAGTACTTC
TRBJ2-2 | TRBV11-3 | NA | NA | CASSLDASRRELFF | TGTGCCAGCAGCTTAGACGCTTCCCGGAGGGAGCTGTTTTTT
TRBJ1-1 | TRBV6-1 | TRBD1 | NA | CASSQNRGWRLGAAFF | TGTGCCAGCAGTCAGAACAGGGGGTGGAGGTTAGGGGCAGCTTTCTTT
TRBJ2-5 | TRBV19 | NA | NA | CASSIAAAVETQYF | TGTGCCAGTAGTATAGCGGCAGCGGTGGAGACCCAGTACTTC
TRBJ2-3 | TRBV5-1 | TRBD2 | NA | CASRPGLAGGYISTDTQYF | TGCGCCAGCAGACCCGGACTAGCGGGAGGCTACATAAGCACAGATACGCAGTATTTT
TRBJ1-4 | TRBV28 | NA | few | CASRTGGGKLFF | TGTGCCAGCAGGACAGGCGGGGGAAAACTGTTTTTT
TRBJ1-6 | TRBV12-3/TRBV12-4 | TRBD1 | NA | CASSLTGVNSPLHF | TGTGCCAGCAGTCTTACAGGGGTTAATTCACCCCTCCACTTT
TRBJ1-4 | TRBV5-1 | NA | NA | CASSLWETNEKLFF | TGCGCCAGCAGCTTGTGGGAAACTAATGAAAAACTGTTTTTT
TRBJ1-5 | TRBV10-3 | NA | few | CAIGQDLNSNQPQHF | TGTGCCATCGGCCAGGACCTAAATAGCAATCAGCCCCAGCATTTT